Listed here are 5 T cell receptor beta chains from one sample, sequenced in a study of blood T cell repertoires in COVID-19. Profiled with immunoSEQ multiplex PCR; TCRdb holds only in-frame clones, not every one. The sample carries roughly 270,000 clones, approximately 85% recorded once. The sample taken for sequencing was peripheral blood. The receptors here all came from a young man with active or convalescent COVID-19.

The rearrangement uses TRBV9 and TRBJ1-6; D is unclear. The V end lost 3 bases, the J end lost 8 bases, and 12 bases lay between the germline ends. Germline V gene sequence: CDR1 SGDLS, CDR2 YYNGEE. The CDR3 sequence is 14 residues long. The CDR3 spells CASSDGVVYSPLHF. The CDR3 DNA reads TGTGCCAGCAGCGACGGGGTTGTGTATTCACCCCTCCACTTT.

The gene calls are TRBV6-2 or TRBV6-3 and TRBJ2-3; a weak D match, TRBD1 (6 bases). The length of the CDR3 is 13 residues. With 4 bases removed from V and 3 bases from J, the gap between germline ends came to 8 bases. Germline assignment: CDR1 MNHEY and CDR2 SVGEGT. The CDR3 coding sequence is TGTGCCAGCAGTTCACAGGGTACAGATACGCAGTATTTT. Translating gives CASSSQGTDTQYF.

The rearrangement links TRBV6-4 to TRBJ1-5, with D tentatively TRBD1 (6 bases). The V end lost 5 bases, the J end lost 7 bases, and 12 bases lay between the germline ends. There are 13 residues in the CDR3. CDR1 and CDR2 (germline): MRHNA, SNTAGT. In nucleotides, the CDR3 is TGTGCCAGCAGTTCAGGGGTCGGGCAGCCCCAGCATTTT. It is translated as CASSSGVGQPQHF.

Notes on this clone: This sample includes further DNA sequences coding for the same CDR3. The chain links TRBV5-1 to TRBJ1-3; 7 nucleotides align to TRBD1. The CDR3 extends over 15 amino acids. The germline CDR1 and CDR2 sequences are SGHRS and YFSETQ. With 0 bases clipped from V and 2 bases from J, the junction kept 2 bases outside the gene matches. The CDR3 coding sequence is TGCGCCAGCAGCTTGGTACAGGGGCCTGGAAACACCATATATTTT. It yields the protein CASSLVQGPGNTIYF.

The chain is built from TRBV7-2 and TRBJ1-2, with TRBD1 as a possible D gene (6 bases). The germline V gene encodes CDR1 SGHTA and CDR2 FQGNSA. The CDR3 extends over 15 amino acids. The V and J ends lost 0 bases and 0 bases respectively, with 8 bases between them. The CDR3 spells CASSLAGTPNYGYTF. CDR3 in DNA: TGTGCCAGCAGCTTAGCCGGGACACCTAACTATGGCTACACCTTC.